The clone carrying this T cell receptor (beta chain) came up once. Germline-derived CDR1 and CDR2 are SGHVS and FQNEAQ. The germline V and J ends were trimmed by 4 bases and 4 bases, with 22 bases remaining between them. This CDR3 contains 17 residues. The data belong to a study of blood T cell repertoires in COVID-19. Study information: From the United States, Italy and Spain came samples of acute and convalescent COVID-19. The cDNA or gDNA used as material had been derived from T cells, B-cell-depleted T cells, or PBMCs.

Original methodology: It was from reference gene primer amplification that nucleated cell counts were estimated. Libraries were prepared by immunoSEQ multiplex PCR; TCRdb keeps only in-frame clonotypes and omits some of them. Clone size and the V and J calls come from that table; the DNA yielded D and trimming. This table has about 410,000 clones, just over 85% appearing once. The sample taken for sequencing was peripheral blood. This clonotype was sampled from a woman aged 25 to 39 with active or convalescent COVID-19. The rearrangement joins TRBV7-8 to TRBJ2-5; TRBD1 might be the D (6 bases). The chain's CDR3 is CASSSSPRWDKGETQYF. The CDR3 nucleotides are TGTGCCAGCAGCTCTAGTCCGAGATGGGACAAGGGAGAGACCCAGTACTTC.